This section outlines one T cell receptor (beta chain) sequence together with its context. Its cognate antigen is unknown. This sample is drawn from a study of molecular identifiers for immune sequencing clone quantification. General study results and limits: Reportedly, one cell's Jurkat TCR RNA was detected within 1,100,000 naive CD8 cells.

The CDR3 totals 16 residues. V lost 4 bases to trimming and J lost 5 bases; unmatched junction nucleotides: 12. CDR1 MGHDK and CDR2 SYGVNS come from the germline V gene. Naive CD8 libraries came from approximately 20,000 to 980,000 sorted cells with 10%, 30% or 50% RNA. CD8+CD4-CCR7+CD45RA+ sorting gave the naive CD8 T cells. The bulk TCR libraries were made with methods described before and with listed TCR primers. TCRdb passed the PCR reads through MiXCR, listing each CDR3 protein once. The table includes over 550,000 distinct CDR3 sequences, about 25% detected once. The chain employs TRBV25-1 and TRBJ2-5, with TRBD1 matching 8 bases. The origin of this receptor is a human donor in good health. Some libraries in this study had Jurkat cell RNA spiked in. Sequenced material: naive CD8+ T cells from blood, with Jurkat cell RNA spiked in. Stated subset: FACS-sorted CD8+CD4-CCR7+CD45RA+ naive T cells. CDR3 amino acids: CASSGEGNRGDETQYF. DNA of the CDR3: TGTGCCAGCAGTGGAGAGGGAAACAGGGGGGATGAGACCCAGTACTTC.